This TCR beta chain was profiled in a study of CD8 T cells in ankylosing spondylitis. Overall study results and limits: Certain motif variants had earlier appeared in reactive arthritis synovial fluid and blood.

Per germline, CDR1 SGHDT and CDR2 YYEEEE. V dropped 0 bases and J dropped 1; count of bases not matched to a gene: 9. There are 17 residues in the CDR3. From the 5' RACE reads, TCRdb called clonotypes with MiXCR, one entry per CDR3 protein. The sample shows about 150,000 distinct CDR3 sequences, 40% to 50% of them seen only once. This clonotype came up a few times. Its antigen is not identified. The TCR sequence derives from a male donor with ankylosing spondylitis. The sample consisted of synovial fluid, either unsorted or a sorted T cell fraction (not recorded which). The chain has TRBV5-6 and TRBJ1-1; TRBD1 matches at 7 bases. The CDR3 is CASSLVAQTGQNTEAFF. The CDR3 DNA reads TGTGCCAGCAGCTTGGTAGCTCAGACAGGGCAGAACACTGAAGCTTTCTTT.